What follows is one TCR beta chain and its context. The data were obtained in a study of shared clonotypes between healthy human individuals. As for the study in general: The study used three CD4 naive, three CD4 memory, two CD8 naive and one CD8 memory plate per donor.

Trimming at V came to 4 bases and at J to 9 bases, leaving 12 bases not matched to a gene. Germline CDR1 reads SEHNR; CDR2 reads FQNEAQ (reference sequence). The CDR3 loop spans 15 amino acids. Terminally differentiated effector memory CD45RA+ cells were excluded by CCR7 positive selection of CD45RO-negative cells. Only in-frame clones appear in the TCRdb table, and some are missing; sequencing was by immunoSEQ multiplex PCR. The repertoire holds roughly 2.1 million clones, with 93% as singletons. The receptor comes from a man between 18 and 29 years old in good health. Some clones in this sample may be carry-over from other donors' samples. Specimen: naive CD8+ T cells from PBMCs. The chain joins TRBV7-9 to TRBJ2-1, with 7 bases identical to TRBD2. The CDR3, as DNA: TGTGCCAGCAGCTGGAGCAGAGTCAGGGAGGGTGAGCAGTTCTTC. Protein: CASSWSRVREGEQFF.